These T cell receptor beta chains were read from a single sample in a study of T cell responses to AZD1222 COVID-19 vaccine. Clones were read by immunoSEQ multiplex PCR, and TCRdb kept only the in-frame ones, dropping some. The sample has approximately 100,000 clones, over 75% seen once; the top ten hold around 20%. Here the sequenced sample was peripheral blood, taken on day 0 of AZD1222 vaccination. The source of these receptors is an adult in good health. The CDR3 runs from the conserved cysteine through the conserved F or W. D genes are given only for firm matches. Size is stated for part of the rows, as once, few or many counts, or as a class when the clone is expanded.

clone_size,d_call,v_call,j_call,cdr3_aa,cdr3_nt
NA,NA,TRBV5-5,TRBJ2-2,CASYGVSGELFF,TGTGCCAGCTATGGGGTGTCCGGGGAGCTGTTTTTT
NA,NA,TRBV19,TRBJ1-3,CASSAGTSGNTIYF,TGTGCCAGTAGCGCAGGGACCTCTGGAAACACCATATATTTT
NA,TRBD1,TRBV2,TRBJ1-2,CASSEKRQGGAGYTF,TGTGCCAGCAGCGAAAAAAGACAGGGAGGAGCTGGCTACACCTTC
NA,NA,TRBV3-1/TRBV3-2,TRBJ1-5,CASSQRQNQPQHF,TGTGCCAGCAGCCAGCGACAAAATCAGCCCCAGCATTTT
NA,NA,TRBV7-2,TRBJ2-3,CASSLVQLWVTDTQYF,TGTGCCAGCAGCTTAGTTCAGCTTTGGGTCACAGATACGCAGTATTTT
once,TRBD1,TRBV24-1,TRBJ1-4,CATRNSPGQRNEKLFF,TGTGCCACCAGGAATTCTCCGGGACAGAGAAATGAAAAACTGTTTTTT
NA,NA,TRBV15,TRBJ2-7,CATSRGRGDIPSYEQYF,TGTGCCACCAGCAGGGGTCGTGGGGACATTCCCTCCTACGAGCAGTACTTC
NA,NA,TRBV19,TRBJ1-2,CASTQDGRYYGYTF,TGTGCCAGTACGCAGGACGGCAGATACTATGGCTACACCTTC
once,NA,TRBV4-1,TRBJ2-1,CASSQNLADEQFF,TGCGCCAGCAGCCAAAATCTGGCTGATGAGCAGTTCTTC
many,NA,TRBV6-5,TRBJ1-6,CASNGGSSYNSPLHF,TGTGCCAGCAACGGGGGCAGCTCCTATAATTCACCCCTCCACTTT
NA,NA,TRBV2,TRBJ2-5,CASRVLAGQETQYF,TGTGCCAGCAGAGTCCTGGCGGGGCAAGAGACCCAGTACTTC
NA,NA,TRBV3-1/TRBV3-2,TRBJ2-3,CASSQVVGAGGTQYF,TGTGCCAGCAGCCAAGTTGTGGGGGCCGGAGGTACGCAGTATTTT
few,NA,TRBV12-3/TRBV12-4,TRBJ2-7,CASSFPQAYEQYF,TGTGCCAGCAGTTTTCCCCAGGCCTACGAGCAGTACTTC
NA,TRBD1,TRBV9,TRBJ1-2,CASSATGTAYGYTF,TGTGCCAGCAGCGCCACCGGGACAGCCTATGGCTACACCTTC
NA,NA,TRBV11-1,TRBJ1-2,CASSLESGGYGYTF,TGTGCCAGCAGCTTAGAGAGTGGTGGCTATGGCTACACCTTC
NA,NA,TRBV6-2/TRBV6-3,TRBJ2-1,CASSPYNEQFF,TGTGCCAGCAGCCCGTACAATGAGCAGTTCTTC
once,NA,TRBV2,TRBJ2-3,CAILLVGGTDTQYF,TGTGCCATTCTCCTAGTCGGTGGCACAGATACGCAGTATTTT
NA,TRBD1,TRBV11-2,TRBJ2-1,CASSFLGAPTTGMRNEQFF,TGTGCCAGCAGCTTTCTTGGGGCACCAACGACAGGGATGAGGAATGAGCAGTTCTTC
NA,NA,TRBV19,TRBJ2-3,CASSSGGALGTDTQYF,TGTGCCAGTAGTAGTGGGGGGGCTTTGGGCACAGATACGCAGTATTTT
NA,NA,TRBV27,TRBJ1-2,CASSFRDPENYGYTF,TGTGCCAGCAGTTTTCGGGATCCGGAGAACTATGGCTACACCTTC
NA,NA,TRBV13,TRBJ2-3,CASSLQGYNTDTQYF,TGTGCCAGCAGCTTACAGGGATATAACACAGATACGCAGTATTTT
NA,TRBD1,TRBV5-1,TRBJ1-2,CASTSVLSGTGGDGYTF,TGCGCCAGCACATCGGTCCTGTCTGGGACAGGGGGCGATGGCTACACCTTC
NA,NA,TRBV13,TRBJ1-3,CASSLGQIGTLRGNTIYF,TGTGCCAGCAGCTTAGGGCAAATAGGGACACTTCGCGGAAACACCATATATTTT
NA,TRBD1,TRBV5-1,TRBJ2-3,CASSFTGGSTDTQYF,TGCGCCAGCAGCTTTACAGGGGGAAGCACAGATACGCAGTATTTT
once,NA,TRBV9,TRBJ1-1,CASSVSGNTEAFF,TGTGCCAGCAGCGTCTCCGGGAACACTGAAGCTTTCTTT
NA,TRBD1,TRBV29-1,TRBJ1-2,CSVGRDRDDGYTF,TGCAGCGTTGGCCGGGACAGGGATGACGGCTACACCTTC
NA,NA,TRBV10-1,TRBJ1-1,CASSIGLNTEAFF,TGCGCCAGCAGCATAGGGTTGAACACTGAAGCTTTCTTT
NA,NA,TRBV7-2,TRBJ1-3,CASSVQGLNSGNTIYF,TGTGCCAGCAGCGTACAGGGTTTAAACTCTGGAAACACCATATATTTT
NA,NA,TRBV5-6,TRBJ1-1,CASSSSPGGAFF,TGTGCCAGCAGCTCCAGCCCAGGCGGAGCTTTCTTT
NA,TRBD2,TRBV11-3,TRBJ2-1,CASSLGFGGENEQFF,TGTGCCAGCAGCTTAGGATTCGGGGGGGAGAATGAGCAGTTCTTC
NA,NA,TRBV6-1,TRBJ2-7,CASSEQVPGEQYF,TGTGCCAGCAGTGAACAGGTCCCGGGCGAGCAGTACTTC
once,NA,TRBV4-2,TRBJ2-3,CASSQELLVGENTDTQYF,TGTGCCAGCAGCCAAGAACTACTAGTGGGGGAAAACACAGATACGCAGTATTTT
NA,NA,TRBV5-1,TRBJ2-2,CASSPRTRDTGELFF,TGCGCCAGCAGCCCACGGACCAGGGACACCGGGGAGCTGTTTTTT
once,NA,TRBV28,TRBJ1-2,CASNSPRGGRLYGYTF,TGTGCCAGCAATAGTCCGCGGGGGGGGCGTCTCTATGGCTACACCTTC
few,NA,TRBV7-9,TRBJ2-7,CASSPKFPEQYF,TGTGCCAGCAGCCCCAAGTTTCCCGAGCAGTACTTC
NA,NA,TRBV7-3,TRBJ2-3,CASSLDTDTQYF,TGTGCCAGCAGCTTAGACACAGATACGCAGTATTTT
NA,NA,TRBV28,TRBJ2-7,CASSLTVPYEQYF,TGTGCCAGCAGTTTAACAGTTCCTTACGAGCAGTACTTC
NA,TRBD1,TRBV7-6,TRBJ1-5,CASSLMTGVNQPQHF,TGTGCCAGCAGCTTAATGACAGGGGTCAATCAGCCCCAGCATTTT
NA,NA,TRBV7-9,TRBJ1-4,CASVPTATNEKLFF,TGTGCCAGCGTACCGACAGCAACTAATGAAAAACTGTTTTTT
NA,TRBD1,TRBV4-1,TRBJ2-1,CASSQGVGQGAHVVQSGQFF,TGCGCCAGCAGCCAAGGGGTTGGCCAGGGGGCGCATGTTGTCCAATCTGGGCAGTTCTTC
NA,TRBD1,TRBV4-2,TRBJ1-1,CASSPGQGDTEAFF,TGTGCCAGCAGCCCGGGACAGGGGGACACTGAAGCTTTCTTT
few,NA,TRBV20-1,TRBJ1-2,CSAAGDGYTF,TGCAGTGCTGCAGGGGATGGCTACACCTTC
NA,NA,TRBV13,TRBJ1-2,CASLSGYTF,TGTGCTAGCCTATCTGGCTACACCTTC
once,NA,TRBV9,TRBJ2-5,CASSVAGAPQETQYF,TGTGCCAGCAGCGTAGCGGGGGCCCCTCAAGAGACCCAGTACTTC
NA,NA,TRBV11-3,TRBJ2-6,CASSLDQGGTAARQSVLTF,TGTGCCAGCAGCTTAGATCAAGGGGGGACCGCCGCTCGTCAAAGCGTCCTGACTTTC
NA,NA,TRBV25-1,TRBJ1-1,CASSDAGLTEAFF,TGTGCCAGCAGTGACGCGGGGCTCACTGAAGCTTTCTTT
once,TRBD2,TRBV19,TRBJ2-7,CASSTTSGGPDHVYEQYF,TGTGCCAGTAGTACGACTAGCGGGGGTCCAGATCACGTTTACGAGCAGTACTTC